What follows is one T cell receptor (beta chain) and its context. Its binding antigen is unknown. The record has no base qualities; no much larger clone is one base away. TCR CDR3 regions were amplified from genomic DNA by multiplex PCR using the deep immunoSEQ assay. Extracted genomic DNA from each cell subset was spread evenly across all wells of several immunoSEQ 96-well plates, with each plate serving as a replicate. For sorted subsets, roughly 200 ng of genomic DNA, equivalent to some 33,000 T cell genomes, went into each replicate PCR. Purified libraries were measured with a Qubit 3.0 fluorometer, size-checked on a Bioanalyzer 2100, and measured again with the KAPA Library Quantification kit. A separate single-read 150-cycle Illumina NextSeq 550 flow cell was used to sequence each immunoSEQ 96-well plate. On the study's bioinformatics: Because the immunoSEQ output held only junctional sequences and lacked quality scores, the filtering could not match the filtering applied to full-length reads. To assign V/J genes and CDR3, sequences were annotated against IMGT germline references using PyIR, a Python wrapper for IgBLAST v1.9. Reads were filtered out if the reads had weak V/J assignments (E-value above 1e-6), no CDR3, stop codons, out-of-frame junctions, or ambiguous translated residues. V3J clonotypes were defined by identical inferred V gene, J gene, and CDR3 amino acid sequence. Percentage overlap between repertoires was calculated by dividing the number of shared unique clonotypes by the size of the smaller repertoire. Repertoire richness was assessed with RTK rarefaction, the Chao1 estimator, and Recon v2.1 estimates of unobserved clonotypes. Generation probabilities were computed with OLGA for all TCRbeta clonotypes obtained by the gDNA method from several donors. TCRdb retrieved this table from immuneACCESS and kept in-frame rearrangements only. Not all clones are present; in checked studies, unresolved V genes account for under half, and no reason is known for the remainder. V and J calls and clone size are copied from that table; D and trimming were computed from the DNA. Present in this sample are a few million clones, 85% to 95% of which were seen just once. Under 0.45% of the sample belongs to the ten largest clones.

CDR1 MGHDK and CDR2 SYGVNS were looked up in the germline V gene. V drops 9 bases and J drops 1 base, leaving 7 bases in between. The CDR3 measures 11 amino acids from cysteine to phenylalanine. Just CDR3 DNA is preserved here, 33 bases in frame from base 1. The donors were healthy, HIV-negative adults with no recently reported acute infections or vaccinations. Every donor was a Caucasian adult residing in Nashville, Tennessee, USA. CD4+ T cells were enriched by magnetic negative selection; naive cells were then positively selected on CD45RA, and the negative fraction formed the memory subset. After blood collection by leukapheresis, PBMCs were isolated using Ficoll-Histopaque density gradient centrifugation and then cryopreserved in the vapor phase of liquid nitrogen. Purity and quantity of every magnetically sorted T cell population were checked by analytical flow cytometry. From each sorted fraction, genomic DNA was isolated and quantified by UV absorbance on a Nanodrop 2000c.

This specimen comes from a study of shared clonotypes between healthy human individuals (dated by TCRdb to the early 2020s). General notes on the study: A couple of women and a few men aged 18 to 49 years were included in the cohort. For each donor, CD4 naive and CD4 memory were each given three plates, CD8 naive was given two plates, and CD8 memory was given one plate. To estimate repertoire size and how much clonotype sharing occurs between individuals, the study deeply sequenced the blood TCR repertoires of five or six healthy adults. Libraries were prepared and TCR repertoires were sequenced by different laboratories using diverse techniques, in order to increase sequencing depth and limit assay-specific biases. Per donor, leukapheresis produced somewhere between about 0.8 and 9.5 billion PBMCs. General conclusions and limits of the study: Naive subsets generally had larger estimated clonotype richness than memory subsets. Sampling was restricted to blood, and TCR repertoires in tissues likely differ from the TCR repertoires found in blood. Based on pairwise subsampling, the degree of clonotype sharing among donors was expected to be affected by sequencing depth. The genetic and exposure-history diversity represented was limited by the small number of donors. When several donors were compared, the shared fraction of clonotypes was 5% to 6.5% for naive CD4, over 3% for naive CD8, roughly 2.3% for memory CD4, and less than 0.45% for memory CD8. Even with the large sequencing depth, rarefaction of the sorted-subset datasets indicated that sequencing was incomplete. Higher generation probabilities were observed for clonotypes shared by all four sorted-subset donors than for non-shared clonotypes.

This TCR derives from a man aged 18 to 30 in good health. Some clones in this sample may be carry-over from other donors' samples. This chain joins TRBV25-1 to TRBJ2-7, with the D segment identity uncertain. Sequencing used naive CD4+ T cells from PBMCs. What the cell subset or site label conveys for this sample: CD45RA+ positively selected. The sequenced DNA is TGTGCCAGTACCGATTCCTACGAGCAGTACTTC. Its product reads: CASTDSYEQYF.